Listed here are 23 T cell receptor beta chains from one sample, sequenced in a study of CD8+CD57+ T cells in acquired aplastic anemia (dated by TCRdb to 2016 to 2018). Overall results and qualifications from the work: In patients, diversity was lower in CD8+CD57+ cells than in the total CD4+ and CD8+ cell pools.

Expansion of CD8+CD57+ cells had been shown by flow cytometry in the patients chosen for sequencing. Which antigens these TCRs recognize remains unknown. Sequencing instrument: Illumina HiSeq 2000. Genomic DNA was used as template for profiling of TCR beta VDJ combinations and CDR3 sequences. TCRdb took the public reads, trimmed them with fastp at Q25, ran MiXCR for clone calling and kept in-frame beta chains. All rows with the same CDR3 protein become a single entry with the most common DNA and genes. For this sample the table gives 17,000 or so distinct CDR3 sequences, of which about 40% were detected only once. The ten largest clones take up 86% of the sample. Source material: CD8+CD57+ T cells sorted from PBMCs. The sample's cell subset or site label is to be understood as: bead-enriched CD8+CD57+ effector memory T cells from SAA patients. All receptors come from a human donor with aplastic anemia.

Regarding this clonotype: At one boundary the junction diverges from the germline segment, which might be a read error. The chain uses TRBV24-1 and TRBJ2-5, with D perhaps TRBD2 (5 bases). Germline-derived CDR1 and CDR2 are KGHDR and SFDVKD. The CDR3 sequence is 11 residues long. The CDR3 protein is CATSVPDLGDF. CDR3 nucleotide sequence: TGTGCCACCAGTGTTCCGGACCTCGGGGACTTC.

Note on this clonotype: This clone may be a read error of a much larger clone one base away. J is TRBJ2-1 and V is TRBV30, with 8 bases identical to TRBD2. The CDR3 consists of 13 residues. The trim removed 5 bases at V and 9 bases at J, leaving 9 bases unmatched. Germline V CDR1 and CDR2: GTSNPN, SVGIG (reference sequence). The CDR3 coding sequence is TGTGCCTGGGTTAGCGGGGTCGAGGGTGAGCAGTTCTTC. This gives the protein CAWVSGVEGEQFF.

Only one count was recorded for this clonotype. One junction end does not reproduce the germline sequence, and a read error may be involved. CDR3 DNA: TGTGCCAGCAGTTTATGGGGGGGGGCTGGGCAGCTCCAGCATTTT. Translated, it gives CASSLWGGAGQLQHF. V gene TRBV27 combines with J gene TRBJ1-5; D perhaps matches TRBD1 (6 bases). Germline CDR1 is MNHEY and CDR2 is SMNVEV (reference sequence). CDR3 length: 15 amino acids.

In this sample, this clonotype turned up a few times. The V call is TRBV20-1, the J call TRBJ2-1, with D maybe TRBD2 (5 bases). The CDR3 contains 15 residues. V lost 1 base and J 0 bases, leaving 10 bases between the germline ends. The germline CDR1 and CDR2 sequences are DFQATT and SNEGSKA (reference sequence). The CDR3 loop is CSARGAEFSYNEQFF. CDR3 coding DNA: TGCAGTGCTAGAGGAGCGGAGTTCTCCTACAATGAGCAGTTCTTC.

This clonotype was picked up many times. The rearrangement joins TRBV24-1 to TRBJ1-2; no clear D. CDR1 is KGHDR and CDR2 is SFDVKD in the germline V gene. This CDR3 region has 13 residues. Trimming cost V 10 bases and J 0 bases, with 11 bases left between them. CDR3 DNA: TGTGCCACATACGGACCACCTAACTATGGCTACACCTTC. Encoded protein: CATYGPPNYGYTF.

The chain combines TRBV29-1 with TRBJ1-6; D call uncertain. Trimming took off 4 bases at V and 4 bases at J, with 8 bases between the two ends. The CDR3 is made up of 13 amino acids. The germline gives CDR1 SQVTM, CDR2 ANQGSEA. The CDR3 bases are TGCAGCGTTGGTCAAACTTATAATTCACCCCTCCACTTT. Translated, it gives CSVGQTYNSPLHF.

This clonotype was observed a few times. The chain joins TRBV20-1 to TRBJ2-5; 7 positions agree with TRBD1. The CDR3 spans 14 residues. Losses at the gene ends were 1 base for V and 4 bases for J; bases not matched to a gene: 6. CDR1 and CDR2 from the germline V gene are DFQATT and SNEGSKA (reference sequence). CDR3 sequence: CSARAGTASETQYF. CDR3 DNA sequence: TGCAGTGCTAGAGCGGGGACAGCTTCAGAGACCCAGTACTTC.

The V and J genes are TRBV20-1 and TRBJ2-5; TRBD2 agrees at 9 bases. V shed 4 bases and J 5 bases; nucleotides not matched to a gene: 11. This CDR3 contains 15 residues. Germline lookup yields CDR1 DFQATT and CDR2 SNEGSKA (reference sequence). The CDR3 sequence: CSAKVSGRRTETQYF. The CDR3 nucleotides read TGCAGTGCTAAGGTTAGCGGGAGACGGACTGAGACCCAGTACTTC.

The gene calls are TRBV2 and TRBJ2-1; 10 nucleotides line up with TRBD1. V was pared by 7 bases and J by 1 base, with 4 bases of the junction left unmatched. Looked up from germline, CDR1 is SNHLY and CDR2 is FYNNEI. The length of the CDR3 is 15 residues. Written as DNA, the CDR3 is TGTGCCAGCAACCGACAGGGGGCGTCCTACAATGAGCAGTTCTTC. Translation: CASNRQGASYNEQFF.

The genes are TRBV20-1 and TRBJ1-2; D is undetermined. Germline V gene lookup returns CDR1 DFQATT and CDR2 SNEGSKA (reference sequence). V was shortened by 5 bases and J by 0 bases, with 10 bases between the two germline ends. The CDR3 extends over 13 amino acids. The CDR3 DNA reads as TGCAGTGCTCCCAGACAAGCTAACTATGGCTACACCTTC. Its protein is CSAPRQANYGYTF.

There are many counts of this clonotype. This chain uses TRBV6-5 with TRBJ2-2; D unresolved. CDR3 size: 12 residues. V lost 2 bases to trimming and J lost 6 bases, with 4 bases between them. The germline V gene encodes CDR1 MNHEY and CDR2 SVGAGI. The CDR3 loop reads CASSYDSGELFF. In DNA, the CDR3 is TGTGCCAGCAGTTACGACTCCGGGGAGCTGTTTTTT.

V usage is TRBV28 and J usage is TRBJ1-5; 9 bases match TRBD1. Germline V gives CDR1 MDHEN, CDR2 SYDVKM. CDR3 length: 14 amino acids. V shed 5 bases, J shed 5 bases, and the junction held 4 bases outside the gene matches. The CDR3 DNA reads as TGTGCCAGCAGTACCAGACAGGGGGATCAGCCCCAGCATTTT. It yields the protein CASSTRQGDQPQHF.

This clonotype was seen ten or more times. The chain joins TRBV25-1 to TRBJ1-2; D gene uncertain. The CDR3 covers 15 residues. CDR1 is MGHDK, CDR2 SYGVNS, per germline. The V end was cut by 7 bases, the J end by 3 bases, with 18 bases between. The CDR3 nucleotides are TGTGCCAGCACCGCAAAGGGATCTCAGGACTATGGCTACACCTTC. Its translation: CASTAKGSQDYGYTF.

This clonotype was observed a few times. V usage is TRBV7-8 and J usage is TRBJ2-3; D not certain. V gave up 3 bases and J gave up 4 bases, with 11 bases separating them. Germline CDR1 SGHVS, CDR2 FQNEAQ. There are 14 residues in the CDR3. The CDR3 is CASSFGLTPDTQYF. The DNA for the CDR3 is TGTGCCAGCAGCTTTGGGCTGACCCCAGATACGCAGTATTTT.

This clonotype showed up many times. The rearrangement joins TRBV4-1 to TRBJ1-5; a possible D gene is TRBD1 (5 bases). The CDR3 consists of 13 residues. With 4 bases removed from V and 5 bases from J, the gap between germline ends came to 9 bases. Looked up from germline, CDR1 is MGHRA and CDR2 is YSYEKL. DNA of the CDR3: TGCGCCAGCAGCCCCGGGACGTATCAGCCCCAGCATTTT. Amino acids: CASSPGTYQPQHF.

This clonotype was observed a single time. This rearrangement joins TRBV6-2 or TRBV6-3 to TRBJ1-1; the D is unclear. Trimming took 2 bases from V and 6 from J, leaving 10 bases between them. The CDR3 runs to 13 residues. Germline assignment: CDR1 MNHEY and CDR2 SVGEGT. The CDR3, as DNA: TGTGCCAGCAGTTACATAAGGGCCCCTGAAGCTTTCTTT. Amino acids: CASSYIRAPEAFF.

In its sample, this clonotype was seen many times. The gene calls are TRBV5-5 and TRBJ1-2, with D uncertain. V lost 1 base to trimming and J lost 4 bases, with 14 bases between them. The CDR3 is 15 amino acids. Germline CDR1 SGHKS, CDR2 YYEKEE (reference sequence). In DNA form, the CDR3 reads TGTGCCAGCAGCTTGTGGGTACAGCTTGTCTATGGCTACACCTTC. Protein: CASSLWVQLVYGYTF. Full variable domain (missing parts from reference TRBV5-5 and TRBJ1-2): DAGVTQSPTHLIKTRGQQVTLRCSPISGHKSVSWYQQVLGQGPQFIFQYYEKEERGRGNFPDRFSARQFPNYSSELNVNALLLGDSALYLCASSLWVQLVYGYTFGSGTRLTVV.

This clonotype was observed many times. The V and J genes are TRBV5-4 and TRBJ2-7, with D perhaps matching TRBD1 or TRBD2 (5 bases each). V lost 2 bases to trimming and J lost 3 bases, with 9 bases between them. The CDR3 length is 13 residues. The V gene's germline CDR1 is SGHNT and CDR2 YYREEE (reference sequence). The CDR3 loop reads CASSFGAYYEQYF. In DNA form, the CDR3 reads TGTGCCAGCAGCTTCGGGGCCTACTACGAGCAGTACTTC.

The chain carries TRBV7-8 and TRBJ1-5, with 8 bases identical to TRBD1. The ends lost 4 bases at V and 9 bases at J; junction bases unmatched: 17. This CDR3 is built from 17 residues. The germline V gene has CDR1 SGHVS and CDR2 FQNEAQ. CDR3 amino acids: CASSSLWTGPRVGPQHF. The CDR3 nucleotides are TGTGCCAGCAGCTCACTATGGACAGGGCCTAGGGTTGGGCCCCAGCATTTT. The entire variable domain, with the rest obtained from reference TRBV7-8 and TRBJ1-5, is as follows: GAGVSQSPRYKVAKRGQDVALRCDPISGHVSLFWYQQALGQGPEFLTYFQNEAQLDKSGLPSDRFFAERPEGSVSTLKIQRTQQEDSAVYLCASSSLWTGPRVGPQHFGDGTRLSIL.

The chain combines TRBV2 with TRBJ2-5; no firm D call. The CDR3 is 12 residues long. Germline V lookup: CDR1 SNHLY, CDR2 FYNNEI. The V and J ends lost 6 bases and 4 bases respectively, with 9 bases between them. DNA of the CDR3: TGTGCCAGCAGCATTGGCGTAGAGACCCAGTACTTC. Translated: CASSIGVETQYF.

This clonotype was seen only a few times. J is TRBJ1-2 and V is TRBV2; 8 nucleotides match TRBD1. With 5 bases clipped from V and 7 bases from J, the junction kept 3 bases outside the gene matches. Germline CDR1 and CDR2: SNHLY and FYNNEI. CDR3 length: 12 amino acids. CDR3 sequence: CASSTGGTGYTF. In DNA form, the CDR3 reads TGTGCCAGCAGTACAGGGGGAACTGGCTACACCTTC.

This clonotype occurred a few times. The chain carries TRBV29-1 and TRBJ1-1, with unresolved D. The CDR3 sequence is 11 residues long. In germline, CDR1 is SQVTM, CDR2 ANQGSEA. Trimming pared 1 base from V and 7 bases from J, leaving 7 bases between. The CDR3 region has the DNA TGCAGCGTTGAAGTTGCCGGTGAAGCTTTCTTT. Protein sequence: CSVEVAGEAFF.

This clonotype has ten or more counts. The CDR3 coding sequence is TGTGCCAGCAGCGTAGGACAGGCTAGCAATCAGCCCCAGCATTTT. Its translation is CASSVGQASNQPQHF. The gene calls are TRBV9 and TRBJ1-5, with a weak D call TRBD1 (6 bases). Trimming shortened V by 0 bases and J by 0 bases, and 7 bases separated the two germline ends. The CDR3 has 15 residues. The germline V gene encodes CDR1 SGDLS and CDR2 YYNGEE.